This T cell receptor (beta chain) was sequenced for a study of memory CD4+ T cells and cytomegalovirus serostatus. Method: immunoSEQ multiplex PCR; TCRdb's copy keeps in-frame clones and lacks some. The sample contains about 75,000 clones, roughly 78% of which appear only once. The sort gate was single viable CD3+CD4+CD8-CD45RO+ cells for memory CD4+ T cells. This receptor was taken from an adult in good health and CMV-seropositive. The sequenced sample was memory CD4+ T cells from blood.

The CDR3 DNA reads as TGTGCCAGCAGCTTGGTGGGTTTTGAGGAAAAACTGTTTTTT. As protein: CASSLVGFEEKLFF. V and J are TRBV5-8 and TRBJ1-4; D gene uncertain. The CDR3 extends over 14 amino acids. Per germline, CDR1 SGHTS and CDR2 YDEGEE. Trimming stripped 0 bases from V and 8 bases from J, with 11 bases between.